This TCR beta chain was captured by sequencing in a study of blood T cell repertoires in COVID-19 (dated by TCRdb to the early 2020s). About the full investigation: Samples covering the acute and convalescent phases of COVID-19 were provided by collaborators in the United States, Italy and Spain. The material from the prospective study consisted of cDNA or gDNA derived from T cells, B-cell-depleted T cells, or PBMCs. The dataset comprised deeply sampled blood TCRbeta repertoires from subjects exposed to, actively infected with, or recovered from COVID-19. The repertoires were released in a freely available public database meant as a resource for research on the immune response to SARS-CoV-2. The samples were drawn from two sources: the first 160 participants of the ongoing ImmuneRACE study, and 1,000 to 1,500 subjects contributed by 6 global collaborators. A de-identified subject ID, COVID-19 status, age in years and sex were almost always included in the sample metadata. HLA class I and class II types, where available, came from metadata supplied by the sample provider rather than from assay-based typing.

TCRbeta CDR3 regions were amplified from genomic DNA by means of the immunoSEQ Assay, a bias-controlled multiplex PCR. Regarding the original processing steps: The number of nucleated cells in each sample was estimated by amplification of reference gene primers within the assay. To quantify the absolute abundance of each unique TCRbeta CDR3 rearrangement, sequence reads were collapsed and filtered. For each sample, productive Simpson clonality was calculated by taking the square root of Simpson's diversity index across productive rearrangements. The table comes from immuneACCESS by way of TCRdb, which keeps in-frame sequences with V and J called. Part of the clones is missing from these tables; in studies checked, under half for an unresolved V gene and the rest for unknown reasons. V, J and clone size are those of that table, while D and trimming were read from the DNA. Here the sample has about 150,000 clones; around 91% occur a single time. The biggest ten clones account for about 15% of the sample.

Comment on this clone: What this receptor recognizes is not known. No per-base quality is available; no much larger clone lies one base away.

Looking up the germline V gene (reference sequence) yields CDR1 GTSNPN and CDR2 SVGIG. For this chain, trimming is 4 bases at the V end and 5 bases at the J end, and the number of junction bases without a gene match is 1. The CDR3 runs 12 amino acids, cysteine and phenylalanine included. The CDR3 DNA has 36 bases and is translated from base 1. Results and caveats for the whole study, not just this receptor: How much clinical and demographic metadata was included differed by source and by participant, and the metadata was provided uncurated.

Collaborating institutions collected whole blood in K2EDTA tubes following their own protocols. For TCRbeta analysis, collaborators shipped samples in one of three forms: frozen whole blood, isolated PBMCs, or DNA extracted from either of those sample types. The chain uses TRBV30 and TRBJ2-3, with 9 bases in between that match TRBD1. Source material: peripheral blood. The TCR originated in a woman aged 40 to 55 with acute or convalescent COVID-19. The CDR3 reads CAWNRGLDTQYF. The DNA sequence is given as TGTGCCTGGAACAGGGGGCTAGATACGCAGTATTTT.